The 2 T cell receptor beta chains below were found in one sample sequenced in a study of blood T cell repertoires in COVID-19. Clones were read by immunoSEQ multiplex PCR, and TCRdb kept only the in-frame ones, dropping some. The sample holds fewer than 45,000 clones, approximately 85% seen once. The sequenced material came from peripheral blood. Receptors originate from a woman aged 80 or over with acute or convalescent COVID-19.

The chain links TRBV27 to TRBJ1-2; no definite D call. Trimming shortened V by 0 bases and J by 4 bases, and 9 bases separated the two germline ends. CDR3 length equals 14 residues. The germline V gene has CDR1 MNHEY and CDR2 SMNVEV (reference sequence). CDR3 protein: CASSLSGGRYGYTF. In DNA, the CDR3 is TGTGCCAGCAGTTTATCAGGTGGGCGCTATGGCTACACCTTC.

The J gene is TRBJ1-4, the V gene TRBV3-1 (or the pseudogene TRBV3-2), with TRBD1 as a possible D gene (6 bases). This CDR3 is 14 amino acids long. The ends were cut back, 4 bases at V and 10 bases at J, with 16 bases in the middle. Germline CDR1 and CDR2: LGHDT and YNNKEL (reference sequence). The CDR3 loop reads CASSPQGQGAKLFF. Written as DNA, the CDR3 is TGTGCCAGCAGCCCACAGGGTCAAGGGGCAAAACTGTTTTTT.